This record looks at one TCR beta chain sequence and its context. A case of COVID-19 had been met by exposed participants within 2 weeks before study entry. The V gene end was trimmed by 4 bases and the J gene end by 4 bases; junction bases not matched to a gene: 4. The CDR3 sequence is 13 residues long. CDR1 is SGHNT and CDR2 is YYREEE in the germline V gene (reference sequence). This sample was taken from a study of blood T cell repertoires in COVID-19. The table came from immunoSEQ multiplex PCR; TCRdb's copy has only in-frame clones and leaves some out. The data show approximately 190,000 clones, 84% seen once.

The sequence came from a woman aged 25 to 45 who had been exposed to COVID-19. The sequenced material came from PBMCs or T cells enriched from blood (not recorded which). The chain recombines TRBV5-4 with TRBJ2-5; 7 nucleotides line up with TRBD1. In DNA form, the CDR3 reads TGTGCCAGCAGCAACAGGGGTTCAGAGACCCAGTACTTC. Amino acids: CASSNRGSETQYF.